Listed below are T cell receptor beta chains from one sample, sequenced in a study of blood T cell repertoires in COVID-19. Repertoires were generated with immunoSEQ multiplex PCR, while TCRdb's copy carries only in-frame clones and drops some. The data hold about 210,000 clones, with around 80% observed a single time. Sample: peripheral blood. The receptors stem from a woman aged 40-49 years with acute or convalescent COVID-19. Both conserved end residues are part of each CDR3. Part of the rows lack a size; the others show once, few, many or a class for expanded clones.

clone size | V gene | CDR3 protein
- | TRBV27 | CASSLLGREQYF
- | TRBV3-1/TRBV3-2 | CASSHRGEKLFF
- | TRBV4-2 | CASSQGVAGLDTQYF
- | TRBV27 | CASSETGTSGGRYEQYF
- | TRBV4-1 | CASSQTDRGPEAFF
- | TRBV12-3/TRBV12-4 | CASTPQGRDTIYF
- | TRBV7-8 | CASSNPGQGLFLGGYTF
- | TRBV5-8 | CASRMRRGRNSPLHF
few | TRBV2 | CASSDQGVHREQYF
- | TRBV7-3 | CASSFSSQETQYF
- | TRBV6-6 | CASSYSSLAGQETQYF
- | TRBV5-4 | CASSSRGQDGKTQYF
- | TRBV19 | CASSGDLNEQYF
once | TRBV9 | CASSIQDTYNEQFF
- | TRBV9 | CASSAEQGLAEEQFF